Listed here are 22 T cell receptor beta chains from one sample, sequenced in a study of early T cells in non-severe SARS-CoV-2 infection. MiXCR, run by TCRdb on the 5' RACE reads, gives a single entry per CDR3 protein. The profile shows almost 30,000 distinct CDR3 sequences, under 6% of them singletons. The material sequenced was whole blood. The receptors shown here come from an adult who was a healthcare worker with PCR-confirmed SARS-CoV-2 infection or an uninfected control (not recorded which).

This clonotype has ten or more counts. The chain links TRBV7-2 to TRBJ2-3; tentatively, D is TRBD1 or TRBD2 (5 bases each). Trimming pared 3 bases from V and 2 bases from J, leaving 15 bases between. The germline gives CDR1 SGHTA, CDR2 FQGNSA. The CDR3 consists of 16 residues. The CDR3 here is CASSFTGTTVTDTQYF. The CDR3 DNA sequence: TGTGCCAGCAGCTTTACCGGGACCACCGTCACAGATACGCAGTATTTT.

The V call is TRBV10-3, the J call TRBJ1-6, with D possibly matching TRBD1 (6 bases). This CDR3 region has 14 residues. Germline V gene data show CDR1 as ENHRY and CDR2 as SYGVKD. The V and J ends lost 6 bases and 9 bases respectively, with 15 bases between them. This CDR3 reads CAISTREGGSPLHF. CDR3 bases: TGTGCCATCAGCACCAGGGAGGGGGGTTCACCCCTCCACTTT.

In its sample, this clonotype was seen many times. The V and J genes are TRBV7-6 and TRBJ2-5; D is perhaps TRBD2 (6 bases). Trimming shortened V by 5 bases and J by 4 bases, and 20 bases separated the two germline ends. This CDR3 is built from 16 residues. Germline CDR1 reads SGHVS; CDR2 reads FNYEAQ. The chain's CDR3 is CASSPVVGGRRETQYF. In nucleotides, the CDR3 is TGTGCCAGCAGCCCAGTGGTGGGGGGACGGAGAGAGACCCAGTACTTC.

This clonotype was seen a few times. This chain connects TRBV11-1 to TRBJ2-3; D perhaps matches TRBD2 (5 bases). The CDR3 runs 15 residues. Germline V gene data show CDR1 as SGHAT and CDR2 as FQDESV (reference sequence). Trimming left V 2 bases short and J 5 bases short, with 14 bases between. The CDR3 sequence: CASSLLALAGDTQYF. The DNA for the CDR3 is TGTGCCAGCAGCTTACTGGCCCTAGCAGGAGATACGCAGTATTTT. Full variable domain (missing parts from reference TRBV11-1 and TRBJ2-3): EAEVAQSPRYKITEKSQAVAFWCDPISGHATLYWYRQILGQGPELLVQFQDESVVDDSQLPKDRFSAERLKGVDSTLKIQPAELGDSAMYLCASSLLALAGDTQYFGPGTRLTVL.

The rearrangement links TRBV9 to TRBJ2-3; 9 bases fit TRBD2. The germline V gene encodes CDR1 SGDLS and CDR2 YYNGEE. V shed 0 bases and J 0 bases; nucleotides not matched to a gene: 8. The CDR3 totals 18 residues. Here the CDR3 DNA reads TGTGCCAGCAGCGTAGACCCGCGGGGGGGCCTTAGCACAGATACGCAGTATTTT. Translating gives CASSVDPRGGLSTDTQYF. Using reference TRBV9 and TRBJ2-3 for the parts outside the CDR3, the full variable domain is DSGVTQTPKHLITATGQRVTLRCSPRSGDLSVYWYQQSLDQGLQFLIQYYNGEERAKGNILERFSAQQFPDLHSELNLSSLELGDSALYFCASSVDPRGGLSTDTQYFGPGTRLTVL.

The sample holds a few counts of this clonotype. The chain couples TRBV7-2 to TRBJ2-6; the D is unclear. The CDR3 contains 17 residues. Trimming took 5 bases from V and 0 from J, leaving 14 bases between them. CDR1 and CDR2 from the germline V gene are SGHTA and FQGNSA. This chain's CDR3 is CASSAEGWGSGANVLTF. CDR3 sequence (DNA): TGTGCCAGCAGCGCAGAAGGCTGGGGCTCTGGGGCCAACGTCCTGACTTTC.

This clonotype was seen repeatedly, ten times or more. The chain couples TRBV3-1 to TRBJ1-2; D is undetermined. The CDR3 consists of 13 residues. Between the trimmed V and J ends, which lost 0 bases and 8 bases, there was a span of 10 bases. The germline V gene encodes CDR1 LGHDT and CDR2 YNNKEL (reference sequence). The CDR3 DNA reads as TGTGCCAGCAGCCAAGATCCTAACCTGGGCTACACCTTC. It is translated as CASSQDPNLGYTF.

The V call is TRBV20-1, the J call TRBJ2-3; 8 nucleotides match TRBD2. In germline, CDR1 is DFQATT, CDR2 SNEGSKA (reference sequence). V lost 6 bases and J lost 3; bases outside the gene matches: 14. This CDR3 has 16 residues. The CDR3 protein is CSAERISGVWTDTQYF. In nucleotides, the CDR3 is TGCAGTGCCGAAAGAATTAGCGGGGTGTGGACAGATACGCAGTATTTT.

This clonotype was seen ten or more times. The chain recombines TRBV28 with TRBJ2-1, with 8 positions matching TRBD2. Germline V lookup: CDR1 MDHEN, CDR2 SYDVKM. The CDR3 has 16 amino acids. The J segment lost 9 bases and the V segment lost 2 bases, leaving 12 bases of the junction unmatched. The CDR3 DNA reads TGTGCCAGCAGTTTACAAGACGGGGGGGAGTTCTCTGAGCAGTTCTTC. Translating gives CASSLQDGGEFSEQFF.

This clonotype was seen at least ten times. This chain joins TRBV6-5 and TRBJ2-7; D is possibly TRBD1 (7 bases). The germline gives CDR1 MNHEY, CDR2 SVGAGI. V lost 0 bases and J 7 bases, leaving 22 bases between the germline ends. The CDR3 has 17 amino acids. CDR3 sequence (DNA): TGTGCCAGCAGTTACTCGGAGGGGGCGCCGTCTTTTGGGGAGCAGTACTTC. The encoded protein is CASSYSEGAPSFGEQYF.

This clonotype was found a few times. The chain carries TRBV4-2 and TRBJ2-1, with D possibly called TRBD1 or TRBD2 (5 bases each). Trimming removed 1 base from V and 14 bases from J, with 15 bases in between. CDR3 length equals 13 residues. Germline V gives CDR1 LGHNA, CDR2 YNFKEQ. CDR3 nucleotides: TGTGCCAGCAGCCAAGGGGACGCGGGCTGGGAGTTCTTC. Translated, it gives CASSQGDAGWEFF.

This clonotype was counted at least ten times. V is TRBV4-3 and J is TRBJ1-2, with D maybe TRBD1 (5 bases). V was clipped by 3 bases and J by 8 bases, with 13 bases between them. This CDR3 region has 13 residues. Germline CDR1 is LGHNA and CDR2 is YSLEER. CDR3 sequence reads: CASSHKTESGYTF. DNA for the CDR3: TGCGCCAGCAGCCACAAGACAGAGAGCGGCTACACCTTC.

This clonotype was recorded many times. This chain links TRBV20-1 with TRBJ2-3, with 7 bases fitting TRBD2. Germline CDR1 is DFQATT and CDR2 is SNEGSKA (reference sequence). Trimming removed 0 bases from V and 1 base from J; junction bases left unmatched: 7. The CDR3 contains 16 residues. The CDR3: CSARDDERGGTDTQYF. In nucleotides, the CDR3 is TGCAGTGCTAGAGATGACGAGCGGGGAGGCACAGATACGCAGTATTTT.

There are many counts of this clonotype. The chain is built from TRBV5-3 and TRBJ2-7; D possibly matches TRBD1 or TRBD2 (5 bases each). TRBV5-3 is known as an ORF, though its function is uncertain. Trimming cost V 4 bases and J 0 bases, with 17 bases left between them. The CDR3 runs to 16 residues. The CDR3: CARSIDGTEDSYEQYF. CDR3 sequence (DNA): TGTGCCAGAAGCATTGACGGGACCGAGGACTCCTACGAGCAGTACTTC.

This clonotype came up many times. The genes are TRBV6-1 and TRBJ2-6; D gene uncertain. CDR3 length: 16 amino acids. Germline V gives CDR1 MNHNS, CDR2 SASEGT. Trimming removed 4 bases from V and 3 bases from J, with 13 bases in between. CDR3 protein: CASSGPRSFGANVLTF. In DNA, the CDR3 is TGTGCCAGCAGTGGTCCCCGGTCCTTTGGGGCCAACGTCCTGACTTTC.

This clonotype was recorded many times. CDR3 protein: CASSFRDRALNEQFF. Here the CDR3 DNA reads TGCGCCAGCAGCTTCAGGGACAGGGCCCTTAATGAGCAGTTCTTC. The J gene is TRBJ2-1, the V gene TRBV5-1; 9 nucleotides line up with TRBD1. Germline V gene data show CDR1 as SGHRS and CDR2 as YFSETQ. With 2 bases clipped from V and 7 bases from J, the junction kept 7 bases outside the gene matches. The CDR3 covers 15 residues.

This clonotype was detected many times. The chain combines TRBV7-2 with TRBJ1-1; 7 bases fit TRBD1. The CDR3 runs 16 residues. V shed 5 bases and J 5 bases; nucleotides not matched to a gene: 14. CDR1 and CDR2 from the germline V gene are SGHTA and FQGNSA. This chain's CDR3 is CASSQSPDRIVTEAFF. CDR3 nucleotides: TGTGCCAGCAGCCAGTCTCCGGACAGGATTGTAACTGAAGCTTTCTTT. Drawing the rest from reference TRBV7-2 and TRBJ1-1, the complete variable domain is GAGVSQSPSNKVTEKGKDVELRCDPISGHTALYWYRQSLGQGLEFLIYFQGNSAPDKSGLPSDRFSAERTGGSVSTLTIQRTQQEDSAVYLCASSQSPDRIVTEAFFGQGTRLTVV.

The CDR3 spells CASSERGSTDTQYF. In DNA form, the CDR3 reads TGCGCCAGCAGTGAAAGGGGCAGCACAGATACGCAGTATTTT. The V and J genes are TRBV10-2 and TRBJ2-3, with D tentatively TRBD1 (5 bases). The germline gives CDR1 WSHSY, CDR2 SAAADI. The CDR3 has 14 amino acids. V was shortened by 3 bases and J by 0 bases, with 7 bases between the two germline ends.

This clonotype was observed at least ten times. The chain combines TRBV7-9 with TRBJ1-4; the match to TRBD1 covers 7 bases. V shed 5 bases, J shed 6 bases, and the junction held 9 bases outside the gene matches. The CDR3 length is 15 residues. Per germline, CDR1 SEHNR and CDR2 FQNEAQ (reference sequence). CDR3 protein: CASSRQQGLYEKLFF. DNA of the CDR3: TGTGCCAGCAGCCGACAACAGGGGTTATATGAAAAACTGTTTTTT.

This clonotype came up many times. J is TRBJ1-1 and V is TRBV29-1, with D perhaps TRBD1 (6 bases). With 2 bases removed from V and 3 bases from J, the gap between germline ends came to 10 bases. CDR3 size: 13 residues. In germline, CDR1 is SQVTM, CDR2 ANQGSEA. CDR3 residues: CSVEQGLDTEAFF. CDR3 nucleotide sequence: TGCAGCGTTGAACAGGGGCTGGACACTGAAGCTTTCTTT.

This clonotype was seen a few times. The CDR3 region is CSARKGQKNTIYF. Here the CDR3 DNA reads TGCAGTGCTAGAAAGGGACAGAAAAACACCATATATTTT. The chain uses TRBV20-1 and TRBJ1-3; 7 bases are a match to TRBD1. With V trimmed by 2 bases and J by 6 bases, 4 bases remained unmatched. CDR1 and CDR2 (germline): DFQATT, SNEGSKA (reference sequence). CDR3 length: 13 residues.

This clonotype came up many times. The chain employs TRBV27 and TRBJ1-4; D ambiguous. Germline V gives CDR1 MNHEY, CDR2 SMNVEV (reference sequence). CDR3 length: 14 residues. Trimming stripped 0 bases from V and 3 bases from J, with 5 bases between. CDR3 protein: CASSLSAPNEKLFF. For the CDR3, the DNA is TGTGCCAGCAGTTTATCGGCGCCTAATGAAAAACTGTTTTTT. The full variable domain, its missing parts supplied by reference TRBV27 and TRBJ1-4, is EAQVTQNPRYLITVTGKKLTVTCSQNMNHEYMSWYRQDPGLGLRQIYYSMNVEVTDKGDVPEGYKVSRKEKRNFPLILESPSPNQTSLYFCASSLSAPNEKLFFGSGTQLSVL.